This TCR beta chain was recorded in a study of HIV-infected children after antiretroviral therapy interruption. Study context: Most participating children were previously exposed to EBV and CMV. Interruption-arm samples span weeks 0, 12, interruption end (24 or 48), and about 3 years post-study.

Treatment described: PENTA 11 planned treatment interruption arm or continuous ART arm. At least 24 weeks of at least three-drug ART, in children 2 to 15 years. A 3' RACE protocol on RNA, with unique molecular identifiers, produced the TCR library. MiXCR, run by TCRdb on the 3' RACE reads, gives a single entry per CDR3 protein. This sample carries more than 75,000 distinct CDR3 sequences, around 6.9% of them seen once, and the ten largest clones take roughly 1%. This clonotype was observed at least ten times. The germline gives CDR1 SGHDT, CDR2 YYEEEE. The ends lost 5 bases at V and 6 bases at J; junction bases unmatched: 13. CDR3 size: 16 residues.

This TCR came from a pool of human donors with HIV. The J gene is TRBJ2-2, the V gene TRBV5-6; 7 bases agree with TRBD1. Sequences were derived from CD45RA+ CD4+ T cells from PBMCs, pooled from several time points, sampled from a donor given antiretroviral therapy, either interrupted or continuous. Specified subset: naive CD4+ CD45RA+ CD45RO- T cells. The DNA for the CDR3 is TGTGCCAGCAGGAAACAGGGGCCAATGAATCCCGGGGAGCTGTTTTTT. Amino acids: CASRKQGPMNPGELFF.